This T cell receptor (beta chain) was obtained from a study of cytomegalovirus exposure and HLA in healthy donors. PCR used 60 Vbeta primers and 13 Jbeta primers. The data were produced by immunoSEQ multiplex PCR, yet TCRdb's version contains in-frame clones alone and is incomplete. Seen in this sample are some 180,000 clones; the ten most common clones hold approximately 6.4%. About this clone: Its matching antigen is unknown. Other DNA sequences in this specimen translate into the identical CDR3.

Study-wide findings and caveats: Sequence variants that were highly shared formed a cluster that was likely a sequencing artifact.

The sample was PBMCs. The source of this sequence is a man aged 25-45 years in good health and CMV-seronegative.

This CDR3 reads CASSPRTGGKVNTEAFF. In DNA, the CDR3 is TGTGCCAGCAGCCCTAGGACAGGGGGCAAGGTGAACACTGAAGCTTTCTTT. The chain has TRBV7-8 and TRBJ1-1; TRBD1 matches at 11 bases. This CDR3 is 17 amino acids long. Unmatched junction bases numbered 8, after V lost 5 bases and J lost 0 bases. From germline, CDR1 is SGHVS and CDR2 FQNEAQ.